These 21 T cell receptor beta chains were sequenced from one sample in a study of control samples from healthy donors and cancer patients. Here immunoSEQ multiplex PCR was the method, and the copy in TCRdb shows in-frame clones only, minus some. The table records 75,000 to 95,000 clones, 85% to 95% of them present only once. Sequencing was performed on blood. The source is a woman in her twenties or thirties in good health.

The chain employs TRBV9 and TRBJ2-7; D gene uncertain. CDR3 length: 14 residues. Germline V gene data show CDR1 as SGDLS and CDR2 as YYNGEE. Trimming cost V 0 bases and J 2 bases, with 9 bases left between them. CDR3 residues: CASSVDLVTYEQYF. CDR3 sequence (DNA): TGTGCCAGCAGCGTAGATCTGGTAACCTACGAGCAGTACTTC.

The chain carries TRBV3-1 (or the pseudogene TRBV3-2) and TRBJ1-4; D is uncertain. V gave up 4 bases and J gave up 1 base, with 16 bases separating them. The CDR3 spans 17 residues. Per germline, CDR1 LGHDT and CDR2 YNNKEL (reference sequence). The CDR3 spells CASSPGLELVTNEKLFF. DNA of the CDR3: TGTGCCAGCAGCCCCGGGCTAGAGCTTGTAACTAATGAAAAACTGTTTTTT.

This clone appeared a single time. This sequence joins TRBV3-1 (or the pseudogene TRBV3-2) and TRBJ1-2; TRBD1 agrees at 7 bases. Germline CDR1 reads LGHDT; CDR2 reads YNNKEL (reference sequence). The CDR3 covers 13 residues. Germline trimming cut 4 bases from V and 6 bases from J; bases unmatched to any gene: 5. In DNA, the CDR3 is TGTGCCAGCAGCCCACAGGGGAGGGATGGCTACACCTTC. It encodes CASSPQGRDGYTF.

This chain joins TRBV7-9 and TRBJ1-2; D unresolved. CDR1 SEHNR and CDR2 FQNEAQ come from the germline V gene (reference sequence). This CDR3 has 12 residues. Trimming removed 5 bases from V and 8 bases from J, with 12 bases in between. In DNA form, the CDR3 reads TGTGCCAGCAGCCCCAGATTATGGGGCTACACCTTC. Its translation: CASSPRLWGYTF.

This sequence joins TRBV7-2 and TRBJ2-1, with 7 positions matching TRBD2. CDR3 length: 13 residues. Germline CDR1 SGHTA, CDR2 FQGNSA. After removal of 2 bases from V and 7 bases from J, the junction contained 2 bases not matched to a gene. The CDR3 region is CASSLRLANEQFF. CDR3 DNA sequence: TGTGCCAGCAGCTTAAGACTAGCAAATGAGCAGTTCTTC.

The V and J genes are TRBV4-1 and TRBJ1-1, with a possible D match to TRBD1 (5 bases). Trimming pared 4 bases from V and 1 base from J, leaving 10 bases between. CDR3 length equals 14 residues. Germline V CDR1 and CDR2: MGHRA, YSYEKL. CDR3 amino acids: CASSRSGENTEAFF. In nucleotides, the CDR3 is TGCGCCAGCAGCCGATCGGGGGAGAACACTGAAGCTTTCTTT.

This sequence joins TRBV18 and TRBJ2-1, with 13 bases matching TRBD2. CDR3 length equals 19 residues. CDR1 is KGHSH, CDR2 LQKENI, per germline. V gave up 3 bases and J gave up 6 bases; unmatched junction bases: 14. The CDR3 DNA follows: TGTGCCAGCTCACCTGAAGGACTAGCGGGAGTTGACTCTGGCAATGAGCAGTTCTTC. Amino acids: CASSPEGLAGVDSGNEQFF.

This sequence joins TRBV7-9 and TRBJ1-2; D is undetermined. Germline values: CDR1 SEHNR, CDR2 FQNEAQ (reference sequence). This CDR3 spans 16 amino acids. Deletions cut 3 bases from V and 6 bases from J, with 20 bases between. CDR3 loop: CASSFIVEVDSDGYTF. The CDR3 region has the DNA TGTGCCAGCAGCTTTATCGTGGAAGTCGATTCGGATGGCTACACCTTC. Using reference TRBV7-9 and TRBJ1-2 for the parts outside the CDR3, the full variable domain is DTGVSQNPRHKITKRGQNVTFRCDPISEHNRLYWYRQTLGQGPEFLTYFQNEAQLEKSRLLSDRFSAERPKGSFSTLEIQRTEQGDSAMYLCASSFIVEVDSDGYTFGSGTRLTVV.

The genes are TRBV2 and TRBJ1-2, with D possibly TRBD1 on 5 matching bases. From germline, CDR1 is SNHLY and CDR2 FYNNEI. V was pared by 7 bases and J by 5 bases, with 14 bases between. CDR3 length: 13 amino acids. This CDR3 is CASTMGRLYGYTF. CDR3 DNA: TGTGCCAGCACGATGGGACGGTTATATGGCTACACCTTC.

The gene calls are TRBV11-3 and TRBJ1-2, with 11 bases that match TRBD1. This CDR3 contains 14 residues. J lost 4 bases, V lost 4 bases, and 2 bases had no gene match. Germline CDR1 SGHNT, CDR2 YENEEA. The CDR3 DNA sequence: TGTGCCAGCAGCTCCGGGACAGGGGGCTATGGCTACACCTTC. Translation gives CASSSGTGGYGYTF.

The chain couples TRBV15 to TRBJ1-5; tentatively, D is TRBD1 (5 bases). The CDR3 runs 19 residues. V shed 0 bases and J shed 5 bases, with 23 bases lying between them. CDR1 LNHNV and CDR2 YYDKDF come from the germline V gene (reference sequence). The CDR3 DNA reads TGTGCCACCAGCAGAGATTTCGGGGACTTAGGCCAATCCCATCAGCCCCAGCATTTT. Residues: CATSRDFGDLGQSHQPQHF.

The genes are TRBV29-1 and TRBJ2-7; D is perhaps TRBD1 (8 bases). This CDR3 comprises 17 residues. Deletions cut 5 bases from V and 3 bases from J, with 26 bases between. CDR1 is SQVTM, CDR2 ANQGSEA, per germline. The CDR3 nucleotides are TGCAGCGTTCGGGGGGATGGACAGGGATCTTCCTACTACGAGCAGTACTTC. It yields the protein CSVRGDGQGSSYYEQYF.

The rearrangement links TRBV5-1 to TRBJ1-1; 11 bases agree with TRBD1. The CDR3 is 14 amino acids. J gave up 5 bases and V 4 bases, and 4 bases lay outside the gene matches. CDR1 SGHRS and CDR2 YFSETQ come from the germline V gene. The CDR3 DNA reads TGCGCCAGCAGCGGACAGGGGGCACGTACTGAAGCTTTCTTT. The encoded protein is CASSGQGARTEAFF. Full variable domain (missing parts from reference TRBV5-1 and TRBJ1-1): KAGVTQTPRYLIKTRGQQVTLSCSPISGHRSVSWYQQTPGQGLQFLFEYFSETQRNKGNFPGRFSGRQFSNSRSEMNVSTLELGDSALYLCASSGQGARTEAFFGQGTRLTVV.

This clone was observed once. The genes are TRBV2 and TRBJ1-2; tentatively, D is TRBD1 (5 bases). The CDR3 consists of 12 residues. The germline gives CDR1 SNHLY, CDR2 FYNNEI. V gave up 6 bases and J gave up 8 bases, with 13 bases separating them. CDR3: CASRVGVGGYTF. The CDR3 DNA reads as TGTGCCAGCAGGGTAGGGGTCGGAGGCTACACCTTC.

This clone was found once. Here the CDR3 reads CSVEDQGQGVYNEQFF. The CDR3 coding sequence is TGCAGCGTTGAAGATCAGGGACAGGGTGTCTATAATGAGCAGTTCTTC. The V and J genes are TRBV29-1 and TRBJ2-1, with 9 bases identical to TRBD1. CDR1 and CDR2 (germline): SQVTM, ANQGSEA. The CDR3 covers 16 residues. Germline trimming cut 0 bases from V and 7 bases from J; bases unmatched to any gene: 10.

The V gene is TRBV11-3, the J gene TRBJ2-1, with 8 nucleotides matching TRBD2. The CDR3 has 14 amino acids. The V and J ends lost 5 bases and 3 bases, in that order; junction bases with no gene match: 3. Germline V gives CDR1 SGHNT, CDR2 YENEEA. This chain's CDR3 is CASSPGGDYNEQFF. The DNA of the CDR3 is TGTGCCAGCAGCCCGGGGGGGGACTACAATGAGCAGTTCTTC.

Written as DNA, the CDR3 is TGTGCCAGCAGTCAAAAGACAAGTGGCTACACCTTC. The encoded protein is CASSQKTSGYTF. The rearrangement links TRBV12-3 or TRBV12-4 to TRBJ1-2; no definite D call. The ends were cut back, 5 bases at V and 7 bases at J, with 11 bases in the middle. The CDR3 extends over 12 amino acids.

V usage is TRBV29-1 and J usage is TRBJ1-1; 8 positions agree with TRBD1. The CDR3 extends over 14 amino acids. Germline values: CDR1 SQVTM, CDR2 ANQGSEA. Trimming cost V 4 bases and J 3 bases; bases outside gene matches: 7. This CDR3 is CSVGTGTVYTEAFF. DNA of the CDR3: TGCAGCGTTGGGACAGGGACGGTTTACACTGAAGCTTTCTTT.

The rearrangement links TRBV7-9 to TRBJ1-1; D is possibly TRBD1 (5 bases). The CDR3 sequence is 14 residues long. The germline CDR1 and CDR2 sequences are SEHNR and FQNEAQ (reference sequence). Deletions cut 5 bases from V and 1 base from J, with 11 bases between. CDR3 DNA: TGTGCCAGCAGCACGGGACGGTGGAACACTGAAGCTTTCTTT. It yields the protein CASSTGRWNTEAFF.

The V gene is TRBV2, the J gene TRBJ2-7, with D maybe TRBD2 (5 bases). Trimming left V 4 bases short and J 3 bases short, with 10 bases between. Per the germline V gene, CDR1 is SNHLY and CDR2 is FYNNEI. CDR3 length equals 13 residues. The CDR3 loop is CASSAADHYEQYF. The DNA for the CDR3 is TGTGCCAGCAGTGCAGCGGATCACTACGAGCAGTACTTC. The full variable domain, its missing parts supplied by reference TRBV2 and TRBJ2-7, is EPEVTQTPSHQVTQMGQEVILRCVPISNHLYFYWYRQILGQKVEFLVSFYNNEISEKSEIFDDQFSVERPDGSNFTLKIRSTKLEDSAMYFCASSAADHYEQYFGPGTRLTVT.

The V and J genes are TRBV30 and TRBJ1-1; D uncertain. Trimming shortened V by 0 bases and J by 7 bases, and 12 bases separated the two germline ends. The CDR3 runs 13 residues. From germline, CDR1 is GTSNPN and CDR2 SVGIG (reference sequence). CDR3 in amino acids: CAWSVRNVFEAFF. CDR3 DNA sequence: TGTGCCTGGAGTGTACGGAACGTTTTTGAAGCTTTCTTT.